One and the same sample provided the 8 T cell receptor beta chains below, sequenced in a study of shared clonotypes between healthy human individuals. Positive CCR7 selection of CD45RO-negative cells yielded the naive CD8 cells, and terminally differentiated effector memory CD45RA+ cells were excluded. The assay was immunoSEQ multiplex PCR, and TCRdb's table has in-frame clones only and misses some. The table shows around 600,000 clones, with roughly 98% occurring only once. Material for sequencing was naive CD8+ T cells sorted from blood. The receptor set was obtained from a man aged 30 to 45 in good health.

In the case of this clone: The identical CDR3 is also encoded by other nucleotide sequences in the sample. The chain employs TRBV9 and TRBJ2-5; D tentatively reads TRBD1 or TRBD2 (5 bases each). V dropped 7 bases and J dropped 6 bases, with 7 bases sitting between them. Per the germline V gene, CDR1 is SGDLS and CDR2 is YYNGEE. CDR3 length: 10 residues. The CDR3 sequence: CASGGKTQYF. CDR3 bases: TGTGCCAGCGGGGGAAAGACCCAGTACTTC.

This chain uses TRBV5-5 with TRBJ2-7; a possible D gene is TRBD2 (6 bases). With 1 base removed from V and 3 bases from J, the gap between germline ends came to 17 bases. Per the germline V gene, CDR1 is SGHKS and CDR2 is YYEKEE (reference sequence). CDR3 length: 16 residues. The CDR3 here is CASSLLLGEVSYEQYF. For the CDR3, the DNA is TGTGCCAGCAGCTTGTTGCTCGGGGAGGTGAGCTACGAGCAGTACTTC.

The chain employs TRBV7-2 and TRBJ2-3; 7 bases are a match to TRBD2. Germline assignment: CDR1 SGHTA and CDR2 FQGNSA. The CDR3 runs to 12 residues. V lost 0 bases, J lost 14 bases, and 5 bases stayed unmatched. CDR3 nucleotide sequence: TGTGCCAGCAGCTTAGCACCGCGGGAGCGGTATTTT. It is translated as CASSLAPRERYF.

This chain links TRBV27 with TRBJ1-2; a weak D match, TRBD1 (6 bases). Germline V gives CDR1 MNHEY, CDR2 SMNVEV (reference sequence). V lost 4 bases, J lost 0 bases, and 12 bases lay in between. The CDR3 contains 15 residues. The chain's CDR3 is CASSSHWTANYGYTF. The CDR3 bases are TGTGCCAGCAGTTCTCACTGGACAGCTAACTATGGCTACACCTTC.

The chain combines TRBV11-1 with TRBJ2-5; possible D gene TRBD1, 6 bases. The CDR3 has 15 amino acids. V shed 5 bases and J shed 5 bases, with 18 bases lying between them. Germline V gives CDR1 SGHAT, CDR2 FQDESV (reference sequence). The CDR3 here is CASSPRAGERETQYF. The CDR3 DNA follows: TGTGCCAGCAGCCCTAGGGCAGGGGAGAGGGAGACCCAGTACTTC.

In this sample, this clone turned up once. Here the CDR3 reads CASSEFQQGRLAGELFF. CDR3 DNA: TGTGCCAGCAGTGAATTTCAACAGGGAAGGTTGGCCGGGGAGCTGTTTTTT. V and J are TRBV2 and TRBJ2-2, with TRBD1 as a possible D gene (6 bases). The CDR3 is made up of 17 amino acids. CDR1 is SNHLY, CDR2 FYNNEI, per germline. V lost 2 bases and J lost 6, with 19 bases in between.

This sequence joins TRBV29-1 and TRBJ2-2; D is ambiguous. The CDR3 is 13 residues long. Trimming removed 0 bases at V and 4 bases at J, with 6 bases between. Per germline, CDR1 SQVTM and CDR2 ANQGSEA. The CDR3 loop reads CSVEEPFTGELFF. The CDR3 nucleotides are TGCAGCGTTGAAGAACCATTCACCGGGGAGCTGTTTTTT.

CDR3 nucleotide sequence: TGTGCCATCAGTGGGGACACGACCTCTGGGGCCAACGTCCTGACTTTC. Translating it yields CAISGDTTSGANVLTF. The J gene is TRBJ2-6, the V gene TRBV10-3; possibly TRBD1 for D (6 bases). Germline V gene lookup returns CDR1 ENHRY and CDR2 SYGVKD. The CDR3 length is 16 residues. V lost 4 bases and J lost 0, with 10 bases in between.